Listed here are 14 T cell receptor beta chains from one sample, sequenced in a study of T cell clonotyping in hematopoietic cell transplantation. Sequencing used immunoSEQ multiplex PCR; TCRdb keeps in-frame clones, though not all of them. The table has more than 40,000 clones, about 96% seen once; the top ten hold approximately 0.9%. What was sequenced was peripheral blood mononuclear cells. The receptors stem from a man aged 25 to 40 in good health. Some clones in this sample may be carry-over from other donors' samples.

J is TRBJ2-7 and V is TRBV11-3; 9 bases are shared with TRBD1. Germline CDR1 reads SGHNT; CDR2 reads YENEEA. The V and J ends lost 5 bases and 6 bases, in that order; junction bases with no gene match: 5. The CDR3 is 13 residues long. CDR3 nucleotide sequence: TGTGCCAGCAGCACGGTGACAGGGGGCGAGCAGTACTTC. Translating it yields CASSTVTGGEQYF.

J is TRBJ2-1 and V is TRBV6-5, with a tentative D call TRBD2 (7 bases). This CDR3 comprises 15 residues. The germline V and J ends were trimmed by 6 bases and 2 bases, with 14 bases remaining between them. Germline V lookup: CDR1 MNHEY, CDR2 SVGAGI. CDR3 sequence: CASRTTGRAYNEQFF. The CDR3 DNA sequence: TGTGCCAGCAGAACCACAGGGAGGGCCTACAATGAGCAGTTCTTC.

A note on this clone: This sample also contains other DNA sequences that code for the same CDR3. CDR3 region: CASSLGGNTEAFF. The CDR3 nucleotides read TGTGCCAGCAGTTTAGGGGGGAACACTGAAGCTTTCTTT. The V gene is TRBV27, the J gene TRBJ1-1; possibly TRBD1 for D (5 bases). CDR1 MNHEY and CDR2 SMNVEV come from the germline V gene (reference sequence). V gave up 2 bases and J gave up 1 base, with 5 bases separating them. The CDR3 has 13 amino acids.

V and J are TRBV30 and TRBJ2-3; D remains unclear. The CDR3 is made up of 12 amino acids. With 8 bases removed from V and 4 bases from J, the gap between germline ends came to 13 bases. Germline CDR1 and CDR2: GTSNPN and SVGIG (reference sequence). The CDR3 loop is CAQRPAADTQYF. CDR3 in DNA: TGTGCCCAACGCCCGGCGGCAGATACGCAGTATTTT.

The chain links TRBV29-1 to TRBJ2-1, with TRBD2 matching 11 bases. Germline CDR1 SQVTM, CDR2 ANQGSEA. The ends lost 1 base at V and 0 bases at J; junction bases unmatched: 20. The CDR3 totals 22 residues. As DNA, the CDR3 is TGCAGCGTTGAAGGTAGAGACCAAACACGGCTAGCGGGAGGTGACTCCTACAATGAGCAGTTCTTC. Protein sequence: CSVEGRDQTRLAGGDSYNEQFF.

This clone was recorded only once. The CDR3 reads CSVERIGDKHGYTF. The CDR3 bases are TGCAGCGTTGAAAGGATCGGGGACAAGCATGGCTACACCTTC. The V call is TRBV29-1, the J call TRBJ1-2; D perhaps matches TRBD1 (6 bases). Trimming took off 2 bases at V and 6 bases at J, with 16 bases between the two ends. Germline values: CDR1 SQVTM, CDR2 ANQGSEA. This CDR3 has 14 amino acids.

The chain recombines TRBV7-3 with TRBJ2-1, with D possibly being TRBD2 (6 bases). V was pared by 1 base and J by 0 bases, with 7 bases between. CDR1 is SGHTA, CDR2 FQGTGA, per germline. CDR3 length equals 15 residues. CDR3 protein: CASSLKLASYNEQFF. CDR3 in DNA: TGTGCCAGCAGCTTAAAACTAGCCTCCTACAATGAGCAGTTCTTC.

This chain links TRBV7-2 with TRBJ1-1; 8 nucleotides align to TRBD1. This CDR3 contains 14 residues. The germline gives CDR1 SGHTA, CDR2 FQGNSA. J lost 1 base, V lost 4 bases, and 2 bases had no gene match. The CDR3 coding sequence is TGTGCCAGCAGCTCCGGGACAGGGAACACTGAAGCTTTCTTT. It translates to CASSSGTGNTEAFF.

The chain links TRBV14 to TRBJ2-7; D is possibly TRBD1 (6 bases). The CDR3 has 14 amino acids. CDR1 is SGHDN and CDR2 is FVKESK in the germline V gene. Trimming pared 4 bases from V and 5 bases from J, leaving 15 bases between. The CDR3 DNA follows: TGTGCCAGCAGCCCCATCGGACAGCTCAACGAGCAGTACTTC. Protein: CASSPIGQLNEQYF.

The chain employs TRBV7-2 and TRBJ2-2; 10 positions match TRBD2. The CDR3 totals 13 residues. The germline gives CDR1 SGHTA, CDR2 FQGNSA. After removal of 6 bases from V and 5 bases from J, the junction contained 0 bases not matched to a gene. The CDR3 sequence: CASRLAGTGELFF. The DNA for the CDR3 is TGTGCCAGCAGACTAGCGGGGACCGGGGAGCTGTTTTTT.

The genes are TRBV11-1 and TRBJ2-1, with 8 bases that match TRBD2. V dropped 6 bases and J dropped 8; count of bases not matched to a gene: 9. This CDR3 is built from 14 residues. Germline V CDR1 and CDR2: SGHAT, FQDESV (reference sequence). CDR3 in DNA: TGTGCCAGCAGTCGTTGGGACGGGAGGGATGAGCAGTTCTTC. It translates to CASSRWDGRDEQFF.

This clone appeared a single time. The chain links TRBV19 to TRBJ2-7, with 8 bases matching TRBD2. The CDR3 sequence is 14 residues long. Germline lookup yields CDR1 LNHDA and CDR2 SQIVND (reference sequence). After removal of 9 bases from V and 3 bases from J, the junction contained 10 bases not matched to a gene. In nucleotides, the CDR3 is TGTGCCAGCCGGGGGGGTACTGGGGTCTACGAGCAGTACTTC. Translating gives CASRGGTGVYEQYF.

This clone is a singleton in its sample. CDR3 DNA: TGTGCCTGGAGGCCTTCGGACAGGTCCTACTCTGGAAACACCATATATTTT. Protein sequence: CAWRPSDRSYSGNTIYF. The rearrangement links TRBV30 to TRBJ1-3; 7 bases match TRBD1. With V trimmed by 3 bases and J by 0 bases, 11 bases remained unmatched. Germline values: CDR1 GTSNPN, CDR2 SVGIG (reference sequence). The CDR3 consists of 17 residues.

The chain couples TRBV19 to TRBJ2-7; either TRBD1 or TRBD2 may fit D (5 bases each). The CDR3 has 15 amino acids. Germline CDR1 reads LNHDA; CDR2 reads SQIVND (reference sequence). V was clipped by 4 bases and J by 0 bases, with 13 bases between them. The CDR3 spells CASSTLRDGSYEQYF. The CDR3 bases are TGTGCCAGTAGTACCTTACGGGACGGCTCCTACGAGCAGTACTTC.